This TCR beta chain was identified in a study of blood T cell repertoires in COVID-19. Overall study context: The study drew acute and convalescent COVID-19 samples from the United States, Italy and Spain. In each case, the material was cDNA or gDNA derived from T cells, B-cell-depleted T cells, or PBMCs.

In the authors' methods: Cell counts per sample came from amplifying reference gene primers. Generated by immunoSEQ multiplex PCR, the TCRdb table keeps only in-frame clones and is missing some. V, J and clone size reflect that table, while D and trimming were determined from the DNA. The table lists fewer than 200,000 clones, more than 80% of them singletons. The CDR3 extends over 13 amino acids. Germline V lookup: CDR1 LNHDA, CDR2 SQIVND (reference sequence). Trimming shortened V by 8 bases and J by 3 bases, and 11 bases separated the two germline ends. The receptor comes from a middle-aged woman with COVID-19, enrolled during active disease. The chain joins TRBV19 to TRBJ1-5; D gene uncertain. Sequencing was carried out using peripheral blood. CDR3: CASQRTFNQPQHF. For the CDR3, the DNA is TGTGCCAGTCAGCGTACCTTCAATCAGCCCCAGCATTTT.